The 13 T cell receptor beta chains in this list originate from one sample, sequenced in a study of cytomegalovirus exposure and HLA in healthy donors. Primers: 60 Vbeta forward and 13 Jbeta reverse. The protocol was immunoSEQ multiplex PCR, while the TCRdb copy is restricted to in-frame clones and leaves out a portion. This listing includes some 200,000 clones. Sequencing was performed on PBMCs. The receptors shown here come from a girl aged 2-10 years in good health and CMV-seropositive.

CDR3: CASSWTANYGYTF. For the CDR3, the DNA is TGTGCCAGCAGCTGGACAGCAAACTATGGCTACACCTTC. V usage is TRBV27 and J usage is TRBJ1-2; possible D gene TRBD1, 6 bases. The CDR3 contains 13 residues. Germline V gives CDR1 MNHEY, CDR2 SMNVEV (reference sequence). Trimming took off 6 bases at V and 2 bases at J, with 10 bases between the two ends.

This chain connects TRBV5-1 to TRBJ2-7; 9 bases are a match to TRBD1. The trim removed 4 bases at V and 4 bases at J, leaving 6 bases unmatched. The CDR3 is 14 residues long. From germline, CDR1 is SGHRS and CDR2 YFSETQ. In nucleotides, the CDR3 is TGCGCCAGCAGCCGAGCACAGGGGGCTTACGAGCAGTACTTC. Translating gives CASSRAQGAYEQYF.

The CDR3 loop reads CASSPHRENQPQHF. Written as DNA, the CDR3 is TGTGCCAGCAGTCCTCACAGGGAAAATCAGCCCCAGCATTTT. This chain links TRBV28 with TRBJ1-5; D possibly corresponds to TRBD1 (6 bases). From germline, CDR1 is MDHEN and CDR2 SYDVKM. The CDR3 consists of 14 residues. V was cut by 5 bases and J by 4 bases, with 12 bases left in between.

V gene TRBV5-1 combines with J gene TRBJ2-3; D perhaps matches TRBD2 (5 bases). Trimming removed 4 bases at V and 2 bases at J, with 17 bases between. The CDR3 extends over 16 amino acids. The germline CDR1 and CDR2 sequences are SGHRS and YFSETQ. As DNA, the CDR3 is TGCGCCAGCAGCCGTATCATGACTACCTACACAGATACGCAGTATTTT. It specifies CASSRIMTTYTDTQYF.

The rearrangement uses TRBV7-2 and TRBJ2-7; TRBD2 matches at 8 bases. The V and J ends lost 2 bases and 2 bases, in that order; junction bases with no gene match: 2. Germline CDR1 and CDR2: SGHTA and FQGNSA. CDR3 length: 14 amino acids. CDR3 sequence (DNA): TGTGCCAGCAGCTTACGGGGGGGCCCCTACGAGCAGTACTTC. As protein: CASSLRGGPYEQYF.

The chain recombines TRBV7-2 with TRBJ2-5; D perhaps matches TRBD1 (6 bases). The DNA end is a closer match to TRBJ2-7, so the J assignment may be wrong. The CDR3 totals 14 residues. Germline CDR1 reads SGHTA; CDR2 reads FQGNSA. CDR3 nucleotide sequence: TGTGCCAGCAGCTTACCGGGACACTTCTACGAGCAGTACTTC. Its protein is CASSLPGHFYEQYF.

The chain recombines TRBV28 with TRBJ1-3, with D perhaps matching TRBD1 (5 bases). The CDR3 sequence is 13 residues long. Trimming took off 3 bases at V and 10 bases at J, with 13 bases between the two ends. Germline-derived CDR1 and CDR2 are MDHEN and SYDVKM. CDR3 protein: CASSFGARRTIYF. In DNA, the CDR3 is TGTGCCAGCAGTTTTGGGGCCCGACGGACCATATATTTT.

This CDR3 reads CSVVQGWTGELFF. DNA of the CDR3: TGCAGCGTTGTTCAGGGGTGGACCGGGGAGCTGTTTTTT. V and J are TRBV29-1 and TRBJ2-2; tentatively, D is TRBD1 (6 bases). The CDR3 spans 13 residues. Trimming took 4 bases from V and 5 from J, leaving 11 bases between them. The germline V gene has CDR1 SQVTM and CDR2 ANQGSEA.

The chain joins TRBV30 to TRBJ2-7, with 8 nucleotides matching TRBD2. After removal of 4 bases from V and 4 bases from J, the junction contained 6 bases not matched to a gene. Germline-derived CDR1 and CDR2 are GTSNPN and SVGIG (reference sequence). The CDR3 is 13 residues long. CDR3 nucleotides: TGTGCCTGGATTCAAGCGGGGGCATACGAGCAGTACTTC. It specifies CAWIQAGAYEQYF.

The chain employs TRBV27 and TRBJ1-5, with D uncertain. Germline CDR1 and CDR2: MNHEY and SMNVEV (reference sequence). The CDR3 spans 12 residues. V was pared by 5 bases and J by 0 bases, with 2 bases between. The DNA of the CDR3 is TGTGCCAGCAGTCATAGCAATCAGCCCCAGCATTTT. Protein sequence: CASSHSNQPQHF.

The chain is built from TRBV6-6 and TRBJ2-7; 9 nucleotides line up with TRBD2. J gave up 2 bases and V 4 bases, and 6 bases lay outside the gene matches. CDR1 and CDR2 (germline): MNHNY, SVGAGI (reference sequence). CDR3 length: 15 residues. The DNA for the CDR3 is TGTGCCAGCAGTTTCTATAGCGGGAGCCCCTACGAGCAGTACTTC. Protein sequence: CASSFYSGSPYEQYF.

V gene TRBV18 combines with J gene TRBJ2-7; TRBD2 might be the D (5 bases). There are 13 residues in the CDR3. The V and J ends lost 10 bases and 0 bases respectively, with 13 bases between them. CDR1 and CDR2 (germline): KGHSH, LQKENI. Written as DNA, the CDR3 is TGTGCCACTAGACGGAGGAGCTCCTACGAGCAGTACTTC. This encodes CATRRRSSYEQYF.

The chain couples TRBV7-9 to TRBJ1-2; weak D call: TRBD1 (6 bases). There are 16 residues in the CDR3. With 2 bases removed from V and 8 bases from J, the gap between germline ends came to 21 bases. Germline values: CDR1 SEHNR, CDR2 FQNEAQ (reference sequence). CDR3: CASSLSKQGSFGGYTF. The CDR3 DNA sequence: TGTGCCAGCAGCTTAAGTAAACAGGGCTCGTTCGGAGGCTACACCTTC.